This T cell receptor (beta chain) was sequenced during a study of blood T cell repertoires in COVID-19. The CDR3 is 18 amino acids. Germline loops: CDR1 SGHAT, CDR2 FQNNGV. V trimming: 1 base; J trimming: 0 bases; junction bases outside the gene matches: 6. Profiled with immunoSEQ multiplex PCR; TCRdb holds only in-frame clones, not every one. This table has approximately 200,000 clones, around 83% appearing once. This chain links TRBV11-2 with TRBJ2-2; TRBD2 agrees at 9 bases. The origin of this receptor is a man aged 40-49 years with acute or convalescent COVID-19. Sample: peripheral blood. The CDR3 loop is CASSLVAGESANTGELFF. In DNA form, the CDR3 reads TGTGCCAGCAGCTTAGTAGCGGGAGAATCGGCGAACACCGGGGAGCTGTTTTTT.